This T cell receptor (beta chain) was sequenced in a study of OX40 agonist ivuxolimab in advanced cancers. About the study: Clinicians treated patients with ivuxolimab, an agonistic anti-OX40 (CD134) antibody. Ivuxolimab was administered intravenously to patients at 0.01 to 10 mg/kg every 2 weeks. Overall study results and limits: Also present in some nonresponders was a low level of normalized T-cell clonal expansion.

Sequencing used immunoSEQ multiplex PCR; TCRdb keeps in-frame clones, though not all of them. The sample lists just under 65,000 clones, 91% occurring once. This clone was recorded once. The antigen remains unidentified. Individuals having autoimmune disease history or systemic immunosuppression were not enrolled. V lost 0 bases to trimming and J lost 9 bases, with 14 bases between them. This CDR3 spans 14 amino acids. Germline V gives CDR1 MNHEY, CDR2 SVGAGI. Sequences were derived from CD4+ or CD8+ T cells sorted from blood, sampled in a trial of the OX40 agonist ivuxolimab. The TCR was taken from an adult with an advanced solid tumor such as melanoma, head and neck, liver or kidney cancer. This chain connects TRBV6-5 to TRBJ2-5; the D is unclear. This chain's CDR3 is CASSYSTSGSAQYF. The DNA of the CDR3 is TGTGCCAGCAGTTACTCGACGTCAGGTTCGGCCCAGTACTTC.